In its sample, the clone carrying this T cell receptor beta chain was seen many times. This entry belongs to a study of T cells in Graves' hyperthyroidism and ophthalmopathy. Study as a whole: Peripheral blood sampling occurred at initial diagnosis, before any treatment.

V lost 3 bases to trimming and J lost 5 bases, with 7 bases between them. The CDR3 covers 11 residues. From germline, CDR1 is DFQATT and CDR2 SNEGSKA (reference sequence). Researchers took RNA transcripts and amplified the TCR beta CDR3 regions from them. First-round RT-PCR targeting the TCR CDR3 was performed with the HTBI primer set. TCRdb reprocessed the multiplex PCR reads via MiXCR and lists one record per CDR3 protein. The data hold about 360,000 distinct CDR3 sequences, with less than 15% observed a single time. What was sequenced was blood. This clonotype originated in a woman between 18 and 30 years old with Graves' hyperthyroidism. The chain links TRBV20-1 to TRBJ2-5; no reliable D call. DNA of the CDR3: TGCAGTGCTAGCAGACTGGAGACCCAGTACTTC. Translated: CSASRLETQYF.